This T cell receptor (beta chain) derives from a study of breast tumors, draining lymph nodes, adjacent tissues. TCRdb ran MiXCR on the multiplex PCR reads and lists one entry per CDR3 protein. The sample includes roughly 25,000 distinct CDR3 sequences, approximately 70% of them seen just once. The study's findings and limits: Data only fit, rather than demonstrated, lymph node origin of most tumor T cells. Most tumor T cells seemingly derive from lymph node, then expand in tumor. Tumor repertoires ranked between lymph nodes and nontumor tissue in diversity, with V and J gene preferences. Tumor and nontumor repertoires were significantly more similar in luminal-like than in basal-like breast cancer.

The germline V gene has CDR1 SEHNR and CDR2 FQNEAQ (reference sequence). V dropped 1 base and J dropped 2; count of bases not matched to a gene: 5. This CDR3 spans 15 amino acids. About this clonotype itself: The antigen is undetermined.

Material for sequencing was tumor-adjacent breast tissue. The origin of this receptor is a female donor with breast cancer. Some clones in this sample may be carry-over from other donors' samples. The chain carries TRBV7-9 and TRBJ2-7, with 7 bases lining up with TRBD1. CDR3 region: CASSLGVQGAYEQYF. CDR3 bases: TGTGCCAGCAGCTTAGGTGTCCAGGGGGCCTACGAGCAGTACTTC.